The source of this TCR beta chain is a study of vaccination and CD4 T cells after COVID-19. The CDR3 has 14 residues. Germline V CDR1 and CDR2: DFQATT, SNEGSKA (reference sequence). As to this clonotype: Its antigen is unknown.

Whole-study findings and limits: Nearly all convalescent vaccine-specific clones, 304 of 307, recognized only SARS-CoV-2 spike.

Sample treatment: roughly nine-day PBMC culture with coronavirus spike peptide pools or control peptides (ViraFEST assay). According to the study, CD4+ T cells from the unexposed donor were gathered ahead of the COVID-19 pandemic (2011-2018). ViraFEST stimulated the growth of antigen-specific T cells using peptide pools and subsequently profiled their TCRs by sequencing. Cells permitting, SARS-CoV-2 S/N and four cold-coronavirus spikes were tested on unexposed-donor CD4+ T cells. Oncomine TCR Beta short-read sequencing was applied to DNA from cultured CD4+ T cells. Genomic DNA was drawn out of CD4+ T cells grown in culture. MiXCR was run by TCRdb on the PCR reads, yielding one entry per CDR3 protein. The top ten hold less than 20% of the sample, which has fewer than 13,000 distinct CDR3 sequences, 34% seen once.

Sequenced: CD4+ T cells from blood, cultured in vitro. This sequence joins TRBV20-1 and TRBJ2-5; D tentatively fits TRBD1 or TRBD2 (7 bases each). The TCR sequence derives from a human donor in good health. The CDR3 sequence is CGGCGRGPKTAQYF. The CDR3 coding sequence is TGCGGGGGCTGTGGGAGGGGGCCTAAGACGGCCCAGTACTTC.